Sequencing of this T cell receptor (beta chain) was carried out in a study of T cell responses to AZD1222 COVID-19 vaccine. General study results and limits: Receipt of two AZD1222 doses was followed by a rise in Spike-specific TCR breadth and depth.

A note on this clone: Its antigen is currently unknown.

Sequenced by immunoSEQ multiplex PCR; TCRdb stores in-frame clones only, minus some. The sample holds 100,000 to 110,000 clones; approximately 90% are singletons and the top ten take about 15%. Per the germline V gene, CDR1 is SNHLY and CDR2 is FYNNEI. The CDR3 contains 13 residues. V shed 5 bases and J shed 1 base, with 9 bases lying between them. The chain recombines TRBV2 with TRBJ2-7, with D perhaps matching TRBD1 (6 bases). The sequencing used peripheral blood, collected on day 0 of AZD1222 vaccination. The origin of this receptor is an adult in good health. CDR3: CASSLQGSYEQYF. The CDR3 region has the DNA TGTGCCAGCAGTTTACAGGGTTCCTACGAGCAGTACTTC.